This TCR beta chain was documented in a study of blood T cell repertoires in COVID-19. As for the study in general: Nucleic acid was either cDNA or gDNA, and it came from T cells, B-cell-depleted T cells, or PBMCs.

Authors' processing steps: Nucleated cell counts were estimated from reference gene primer amplification. Libraries were prepared by immunoSEQ multiplex PCR; TCRdb keeps only in-frame clonotypes and omits some of them. The V and J calls and the clone size are those of that table, but D and trimming were determined from the DNA. Among hundreds of thousands of clones listed, 90% to 95% were seen once. Which cohort a participant joined came from the clinical history participants gave. Recovered status applied to Cohort 3 donors who had two consecutive negative PCRs. It also applied to those with clearance or with symptom resolution. The CDR3 is made up of 19 amino acids. Trimming took 3 bases from V and 1 from J; bases not matched to a gene: 13. Germline V lookup: CDR1 KGHDR, CDR2 SFDVKD.

This chain joins TRBV24-1 and TRBJ2-3; TRBD1 aligns across 9 bases. Sample: PBMCs or T cells enriched from blood (not recorded which). The origin of this receptor is a woman aged 18-29 years who had recovered from COVID-19. CDR3 in amino acids: CATSDPSVGQGPRTDTQYF. The CDR3 DNA is TGTGCCACCAGTGATCCCTCGGTCGGACAGGGGCCTCGCACAGATACGCAGTATTTT.